These T cell receptor beta chains were read from a single sample in a study of metastatic and nonmetastatic thyroid tumors. TCRdb recomputed clones from the PCR reads via MiXCR. The data show around 30,000 clones, with 20% seen just once and about 7.8% held by the top ten. The sequencing sample was made of blood. The receptors stem from a female donor with papillary thyroid cancer or a benign thyroid nodule (not recorded which). Some clones in this sample may be carry-over from other donors' samples. The conserved cysteine and the conserved F or W are not part of the CDR3 here. Size is omitted from some rows. Given values are once, few, many or a class for expanded clones.

V	size	length	J	CDR3
TRBV24-1	many	13	TRBJ2-2	ATSDRMSEAGELF
TRBV7-9	many	13	TRBJ2-5	ASSLLSGGGETQY
TRBV28	many	14	TRBJ1-1	ASSPWAGRSVAEAF
TRBV9	many	12	TRBJ2-1	ASSTQGLEDEQF
TRBV6-1	many	11	TRBJ1-1	ASSLTGNTEAF
TRBV9	many	12	TRBJ2-2	ASSAGTDTGELF
TRBV20-1	few	11	TRBJ2-5	SARVSGSETQY
TRBV5-1	-	14	TRBJ2-1	ASSLDSSGGNNEQF
TRBV30	-	12	TRBJ1-3	AWSPTGAGNTIY
TRBV28	many	11	TRBJ1-1	ASRQGGITEAF
TRBV7-6	many	14	TRBJ2-5	ASSSPDLPNGETQY
TRBV20-1	many	14	TRBJ1-6	SARDVRQSYNSPLH
TRBV6-1	-	12	TRBJ2-7	ASRAGLAAYEQY
TRBV5-1	once	12	TRBJ1-1	ASRDPGQGDEAF
TRBV19	many	10	TRBJ1-1	ASSWEGSGAF
TRBV27	-	13	TRBJ2-7	ASIPKALAAYEQY
TRBV12-3/TRBV12-4	many	12	TRBJ2-5	ASSQRGRGETQY
TRBV20-1	many	11	TRBJ1-5	SAGLYSNQPQH
TRBV24-1	-	13	TRBJ2-3	ATSAGGRWRDTQY
TRBV5-6	-	10	TRBJ2-1	ASRKGRSKQF
TRBV5-1	-	10	TRBJ1-1	ASSLTGVGAF
TRBV6-1	many	13	TRBJ2-5	ASSRPWGSQETQY
TRBV28	many	12	TRBJ1-3	ASFTGAEGNTIY
TRBV28	-	10	TRBJ1-2	ASSLLGGGYT
TRBV20-1	many	9	TRBJ2-3	SAPHTDTQY
TRBV4-1	medium-sized	11	TRBJ2-5	ASSTGPWETQY
TRBV6-1	few	13	TRBJ1-6	ASSPLGGGGSPLH
TRBV20-1	many	15	TRBJ2-3	SARDPLVGGRRDTQY
TRBV11-2	once	12	TRBJ2-7	ASSLEVARSEQY
TRBV27	many	11	TRBJ2-1	ASSYSYYNEQF
TRBV6-1	many	12	TRBJ2-1	ASGRRDAHNEQF
TRBV24-1	many	14	TRBJ2-3	ATSDPGLAGTDTQY
TRBV6-1	few	12	TRBJ2-7	ASMTGTNYGEQY
TRBV5-1	-	9	TRBJ2-1	ASSYGLEQF
TRBV4-1	-	14	TRBJ1-1	ASSQKQGTMNTEAF
TRBV5-5	many	13	TRBJ2-4	ASSSLAVPKNIQY
TRBV7-8	many	14	TRBJ2-1	ASSSFAGFTYSEQF
TRBV6-1	medium-sized	13	TRBJ1-6	ASRSGQGYNSPLH
TRBV6-1	few	14	TRBJ1-5	ASSPTGGEGNRHQH
TRBV7-6	many	15	TRBJ2-3	ASSLGILQGVGDTQY
TRBV4-1	-	13	TRBJ1-1	ASSPVGQGSNGAF
TRBV11-3	-	12	TRBJ1-3	ASSLVSNYNTIY
TRBV14	many	11	TRBJ2-7	ASSQVRGHEQY
TRBV5-1	many	9	TRBJ1-2	ASSLNEGYT
TRBV27	-	15	TRBJ2-1	ASSLSGGGALYNEQF
TRBV27	-	11	TRBJ2-7	ASSFDIDYEQY
TRBV6-1	-	12	TRBJ2-7	ASNSIGLTYEQY
TRBV6-1	many	14	TRBJ1-5	ASTLNGARTVGPQH
TRBV7-9	many	13	TRBJ2-1	ASSLGSRSDNEQF
TRBV2	many	13	TRBJ2-2	ASSERTGSTGELF
TRBV6-1	few	14	TRBJ2-1	ASTEDEGSSGNEQF
TRBV10-3	many	10	TRBJ2-3	AISEVIDTQY
TRBV5-1	-	12	TRBJ2-7	ASSFGLLSYEQY